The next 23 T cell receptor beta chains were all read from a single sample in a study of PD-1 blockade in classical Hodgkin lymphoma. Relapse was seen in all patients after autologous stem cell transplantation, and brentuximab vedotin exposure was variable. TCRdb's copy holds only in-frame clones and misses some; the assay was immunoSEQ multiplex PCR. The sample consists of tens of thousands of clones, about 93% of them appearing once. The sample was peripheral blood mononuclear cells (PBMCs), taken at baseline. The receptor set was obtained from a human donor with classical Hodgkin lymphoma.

CDR3 region: CASSQDKDGTEAFF. Written as DNA, the CDR3 is TGTGCCAGCAGCCAAGATAAGGACGGGACTGAAGCTTTCTTT. This chain uses TRBV14 with TRBJ1-1; D is undetermined. The CDR3 is 14 amino acids. Germline V lookup: CDR1 SGHDN, CDR2 FVKESK. Trimming cost V 0 bases and J 5 bases, with 10 bases left between them.

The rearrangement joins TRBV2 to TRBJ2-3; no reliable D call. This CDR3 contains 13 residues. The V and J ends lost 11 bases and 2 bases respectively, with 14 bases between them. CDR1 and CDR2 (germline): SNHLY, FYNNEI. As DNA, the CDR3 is TGTGCCGGACCGACAAGGGACACAGATACGCAGTATTTT. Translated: CAGPTRDTDTQYF.

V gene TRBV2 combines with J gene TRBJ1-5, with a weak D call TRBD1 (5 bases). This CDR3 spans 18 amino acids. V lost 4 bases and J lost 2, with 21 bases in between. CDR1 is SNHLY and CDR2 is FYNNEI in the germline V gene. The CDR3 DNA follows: TGTGCCAGCAGTGCACGTTCCCAGGGAGTATACGGCAATCAGCCCCAGCATTTT. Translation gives CASSARSQGVYGNQPQHF.

The CDR3 protein is CASSMPGAGGAYEQYF. The DNA for the CDR3 is TGTGCCAGTAGTATGCCGGGAGCGGGAGGGGCCTACGAGCAGTACTTC. The chain joins TRBV19 to TRBJ2-7; TRBD2 aligns across 10 bases. The CDR3 runs to 16 residues. CDR1 is LNHDA and CDR2 is SQIVND in the germline V gene (reference sequence). J gave up 2 bases and V 3 bases, and 7 bases lay outside the gene matches.

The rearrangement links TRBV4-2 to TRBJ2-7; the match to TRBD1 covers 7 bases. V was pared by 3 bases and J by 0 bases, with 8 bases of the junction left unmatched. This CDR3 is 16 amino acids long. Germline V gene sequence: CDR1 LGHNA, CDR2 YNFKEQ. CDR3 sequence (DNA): TGTGCCAGCAGCCAGCCAAGGGGGCTGGACTCCTACGAGCAGTACTTC. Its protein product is CASSQPRGLDSYEQYF.

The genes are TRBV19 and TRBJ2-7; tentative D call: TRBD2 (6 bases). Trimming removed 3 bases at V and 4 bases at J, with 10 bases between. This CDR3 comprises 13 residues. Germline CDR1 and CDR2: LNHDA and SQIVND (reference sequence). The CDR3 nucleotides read TGTGCCAGTAGTATGTCGGGAGAGTACGAGCAGTACTTC. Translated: CASSMSGEYEQYF.

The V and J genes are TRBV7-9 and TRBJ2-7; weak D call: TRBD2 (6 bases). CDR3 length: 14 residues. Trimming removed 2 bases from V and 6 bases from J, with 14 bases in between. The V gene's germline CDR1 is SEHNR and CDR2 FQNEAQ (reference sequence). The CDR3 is CASSLRTTFSEQYF. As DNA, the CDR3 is TGTGCCAGCAGCTTAAGGACTACCTTCAGCGAGCAGTACTTC.

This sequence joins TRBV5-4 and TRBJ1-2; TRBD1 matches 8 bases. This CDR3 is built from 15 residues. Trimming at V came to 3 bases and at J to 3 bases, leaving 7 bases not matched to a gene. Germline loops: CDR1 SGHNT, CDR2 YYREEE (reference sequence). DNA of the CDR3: TGTGCCAGCAGCTCGCAAACGACAGGGGACTATGGCTACACCTTC. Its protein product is CASSSQTTGDYGYTF.

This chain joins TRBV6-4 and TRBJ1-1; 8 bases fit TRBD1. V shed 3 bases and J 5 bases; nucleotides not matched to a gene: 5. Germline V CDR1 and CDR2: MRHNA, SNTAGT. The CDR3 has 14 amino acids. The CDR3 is CASSEQTGGTEAFF. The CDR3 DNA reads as TGTGCCAGCAGTGAACAAACAGGGGGGACTGAAGCTTTCTTT.

CDR3: CASSITGEEKLFF. In DNA form, the CDR3 reads TGCGCCAGCAGTATAACAGGGGAGGAAAAACTGTTTTTT. This chain joins TRBV5-1 and TRBJ1-4; 7 bases fit TRBD1. CDR3 size: 13 residues. The V and J ends lost 5 bases and 8 bases, in that order; junction bases with no gene match: 6. CDR1 is SGHRS and CDR2 is YFSETQ in the germline V gene.

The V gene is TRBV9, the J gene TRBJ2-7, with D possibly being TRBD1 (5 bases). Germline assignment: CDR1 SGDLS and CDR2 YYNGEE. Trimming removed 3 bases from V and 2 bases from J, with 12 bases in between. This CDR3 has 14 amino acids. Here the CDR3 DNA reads TGTGCCAGCAGCGCCGGAATACAGGCCTACGAGCAGTACTTC. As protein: CASSAGIQAYEQYF.

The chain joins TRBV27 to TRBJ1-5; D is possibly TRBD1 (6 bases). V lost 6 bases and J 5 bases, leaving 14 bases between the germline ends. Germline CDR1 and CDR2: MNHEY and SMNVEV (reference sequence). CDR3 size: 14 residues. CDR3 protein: CASRWGHGHQPQHF. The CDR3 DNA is TGTGCCAGCAGATGGGGGCATGGGCATCAGCCCCAGCATTTT.

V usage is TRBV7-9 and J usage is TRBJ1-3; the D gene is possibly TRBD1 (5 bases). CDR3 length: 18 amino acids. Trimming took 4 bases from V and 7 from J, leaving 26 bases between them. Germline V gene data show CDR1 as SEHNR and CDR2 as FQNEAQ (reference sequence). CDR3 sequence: CASSSPWGSDEVGNTIYF. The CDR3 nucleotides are TGTGCCAGCAGCTCCCCTTGGGGCAGCGACGAGGTGGGGAACACCATATATTTT. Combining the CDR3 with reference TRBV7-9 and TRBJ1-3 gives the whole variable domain DTGVSQNPRHKITKRGQNVTFRCDPISEHNRLYWYRQTLGQGPEFLTYFQNEAQLEKSRLLSDRFSAERPKGSFSTLEIQRTEQGDSAMYLCASSSPWGSDEVGNTIYFGEGSWLTVV.

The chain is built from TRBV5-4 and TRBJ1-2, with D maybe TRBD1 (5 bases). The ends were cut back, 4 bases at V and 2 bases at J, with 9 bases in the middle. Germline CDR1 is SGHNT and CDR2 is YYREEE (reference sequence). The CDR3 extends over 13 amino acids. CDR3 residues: CASSPDRNYGYTF. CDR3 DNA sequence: TGTGCCAGCAGCCCTGACAGAAACTATGGCTACACCTTC. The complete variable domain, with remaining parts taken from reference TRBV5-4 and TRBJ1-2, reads ETGVTQSPTHLIKTRGQQVTLRCSSQSGHNTVSWYQQALGQGPQFIFQYYREEENGRGNFPPRFSGLQFPNYSSELNVNALELDDSALYLCASSPDRNYGYTFGSGTRLTVV.

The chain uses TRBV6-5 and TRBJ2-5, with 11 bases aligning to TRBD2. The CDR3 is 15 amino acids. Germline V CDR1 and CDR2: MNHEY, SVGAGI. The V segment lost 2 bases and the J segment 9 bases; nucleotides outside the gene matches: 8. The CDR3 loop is CASSYTSGGPIPQYF. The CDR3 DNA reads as TGTGCCAGCAGTTACACTAGCGGGGGCCCGATACCCCAGTACTTC.

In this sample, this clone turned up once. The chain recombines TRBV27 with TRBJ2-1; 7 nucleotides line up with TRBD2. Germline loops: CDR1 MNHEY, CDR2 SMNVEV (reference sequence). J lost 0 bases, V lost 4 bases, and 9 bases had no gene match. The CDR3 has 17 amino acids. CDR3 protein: CASSSLPSGSSYNEQFF. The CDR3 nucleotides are TGTGCCAGCAGTTCGCTTCCTAGCGGAAGCTCCTACAATGAGCAGTTCTTC.

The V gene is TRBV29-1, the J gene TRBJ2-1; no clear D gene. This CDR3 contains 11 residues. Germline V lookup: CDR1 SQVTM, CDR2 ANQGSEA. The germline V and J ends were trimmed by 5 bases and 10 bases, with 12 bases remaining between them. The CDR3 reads CSVKSKGEQFF. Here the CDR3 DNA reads TGCAGCGTTAAAAGTAAAGGGGAGCAGTTCTTC.

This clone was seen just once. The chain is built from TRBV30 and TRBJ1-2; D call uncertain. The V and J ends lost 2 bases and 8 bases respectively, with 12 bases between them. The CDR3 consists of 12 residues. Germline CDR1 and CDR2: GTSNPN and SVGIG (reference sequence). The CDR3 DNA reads TGTGCCTGGAGTCGGAACCGCGGAGGCTACACCTTC. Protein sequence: CAWSRNRGGYTF. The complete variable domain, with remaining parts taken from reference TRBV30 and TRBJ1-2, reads SQTIHQWPATLVQPVGSPLSLECTVEGTSNPNLYWYRQAAGRGLQLLFYSVGIGQISSEVPQNLSASRPQDRQFILSSKKLLLSDSGFYLCAWSRNRGGYTFGSGTRLTVV.

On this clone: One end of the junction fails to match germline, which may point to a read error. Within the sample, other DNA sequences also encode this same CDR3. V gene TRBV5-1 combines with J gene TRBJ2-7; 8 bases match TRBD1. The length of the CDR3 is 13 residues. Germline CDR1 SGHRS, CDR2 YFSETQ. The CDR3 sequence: CASSLDRGHEQYF. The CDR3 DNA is TGCGCCAGTAGCTTAGACAGGGGCCACGAGCAGTACTTC.

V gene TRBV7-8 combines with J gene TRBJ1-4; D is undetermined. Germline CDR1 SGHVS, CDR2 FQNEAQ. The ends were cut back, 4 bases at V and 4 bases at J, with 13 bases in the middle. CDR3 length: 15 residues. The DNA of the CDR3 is TGTGCCAGCAGCTCCCCCTATTTGGGTAATGAAAAACTGTTTTTT. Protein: CASSSPYLGNEKLFF.

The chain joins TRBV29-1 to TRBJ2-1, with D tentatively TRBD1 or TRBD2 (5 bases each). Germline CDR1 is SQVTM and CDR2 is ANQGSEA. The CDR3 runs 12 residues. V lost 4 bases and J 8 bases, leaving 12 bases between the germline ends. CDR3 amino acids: CSVVAQGDEQFF. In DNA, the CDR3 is TGCAGCGTTGTGGCTCAGGGAGATGAGCAGTTCTTC.

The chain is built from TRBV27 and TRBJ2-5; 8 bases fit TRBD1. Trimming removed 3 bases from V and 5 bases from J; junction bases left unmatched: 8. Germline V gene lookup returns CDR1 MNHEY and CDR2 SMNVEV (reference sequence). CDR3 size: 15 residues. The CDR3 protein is CASSFGSGGRETQYF. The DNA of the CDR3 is TGTGCCAGCAGTTTTGGGTCAGGGGGCAGGGAGACCCAGTACTTC.

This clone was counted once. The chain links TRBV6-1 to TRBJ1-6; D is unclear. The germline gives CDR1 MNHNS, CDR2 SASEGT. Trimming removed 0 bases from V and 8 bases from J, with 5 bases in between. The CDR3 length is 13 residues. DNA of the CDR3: TGTGCCAGCAGTGAAGCGGGTGATTCACCCCTCCACTTT. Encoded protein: CASSEAGDSPLHF.